The sample holds one count of the clone carrying this T cell receptor beta chain. The sample belongs to a study of T cell changes during pregnancy in multiple sclerosis. TCRdb's copy holds only in-frame clones and misses some; the assay was immunoSEQ multiplex PCR. The profile shows about 44,000 clones, roughly 96% of them singletons. Germline assignment: CDR1 SGHTA and CDR2 FQGNSA. Trimming removed 4 bases from V and 0 bases from J, with 12 bases in between. The CDR3 spans 15 residues. The source is a female donor with multiple sclerosis, enrolled in a pregnancy study. This chain joins TRBV7-2 and TRBJ1-1; D is uncertain. This material consisted of peripheral blood, taken in the second trimester of pregnancy. CDR3 sequence reads: CASSSLLGLNTEAFF. In nucleotides, the CDR3 is TGTGCCAGCAGCTCCCTACTAGGGCTGAACACTGAAGCTTTCTTT.